This T cell receptor (beta chain) derives from a study of T cells expressing NK-cell markers. This CDR3 is built from 12 residues. Germline loops: CDR1 DFQATT, CDR2 SNEGSKA (reference sequence). TCRdb reprocessed the 5' RACE reads, keeping one entry per CDR3 protein, no DNA. This sample's clone table lists some 450,000 distinct CDR3 sequences. The receptor comes from a woman between 18 and 69 years old in good health. What was sequenced was blood T cells: a sorted CD56 or NKG2C T cell subset, CD4+ or CD8+ T cells, or bulk PBMC T cells (not recorded which). The chain carries TRBV20-1 and TRBJ1-2. This chain's CDR3 is CSATDGPYGYTF.